This TCR beta chain was recorded in a study of cytomegalovirus exposure and HLA in healthy donors. The J segment lost 5 bases and the V segment lost 3 bases, leaving 9 bases of the junction unmatched. Germline CDR1 is SGHAT and CDR2 is FQNNGV. This CDR3 spans 15 amino acids. Whole-study results and caveats: Across donors, sequencing depth was assumed by presence/absence analyses to be roughly uniform. Later work found most CMV-associated TCR beta chains apparently HLA-restricted. Both high specificity and high sensitivity reportedly marked the classifier's diagnosis of cytomegalovirus status.

With 60 Vbeta and 13 Jbeta primers, the PCR was carried out. Only in-frame clones appear in the TCRdb table, and some are missing; sequencing was by immunoSEQ multiplex PCR. The sample consists of about 160,000 clones, roughly 85% of them appearing once. This clone was recorded once. Its antigen is as yet unknown. The sample consisted of PBMCs. This clonotype was sampled from a boy between 2 and 10 years old in good health and CMV-seronegative. The gene calls are TRBV11-2 and TRBJ1-2; TRBD1 matches 7 bases. The CDR3 nucleotides read TGTGCCAGCAGCTTGAAAGGCACAGGGGTTTATGGCTACACCTTC. Its translation: CASSLKGTGVYGYTF.